These 28 T cell receptor beta chains were sequenced from one sample in a study of cytomegalovirus exposure and HLA in healthy donors. Researchers ran the PCR with 60 Vbeta and 13 Jbeta primers. Only in-frame clones appear in the TCRdb table, and some are missing; sequencing was by immunoSEQ multiplex PCR. The table shows approximately 160,000 clones, with less than 85% occurring only once. Specimen: PBMCs. Every receptor here comes from a male donor in good health and CMV-seronegative.

The chain's CDR3 is CASTPPGGSRNTGELFF. Written as DNA, the CDR3 is TGTGCCAGTACCCCCCCGGGGGGTAGCAGAAACACCGGGGAGCTGTTTTTT. The V call is TRBV19, the J call TRBJ2-2, with TRBD2 matching over 7 bases. This CDR3 has 17 residues. CDR1 LNHDA and CDR2 SQIVND come from the germline V gene (reference sequence). The V segment lost 7 bases and the J segment 2 bases; nucleotides outside the gene matches: 13.

This chain connects TRBV5-4 to TRBJ2-3, with 8 bases fitting TRBD2. V trimming: 0 bases; J trimming: 5 bases; junction bases outside the gene matches: 20. This CDR3 comprises 20 residues. The germline V gene has CDR1 SGHNT and CDR2 YYREEE (reference sequence). The CDR3 bases are TGTGCCAGCAGCTTGGGGGGCGAGCGGGGGCGCCTTGGAGCAAAAGATACGCAGTATTTT. Its protein product is CASSLGGERGRLGAKDTQYF. Supplemented by reference TRBV5-4 and TRBJ2-3, the full variable domain reads ETGVTQSPTHLIKTRGQQVTLRCSSQSGHNTVSWYQQALGQGPQFIFQYYREEENGRGNFPPRFSGLQFPNYSSELNVNALELDDSALYLCASSLGGERGRLGAKDTQYFGPGTRLTVL.

This chain uses TRBV7-9 with TRBJ1-5, with D possibly matching TRBD1 (5 bases). In germline, CDR1 is SEHNR, CDR2 FQNEAQ (reference sequence). The CDR3 runs to 12 residues. This CDR3 is CSTSGYNQPQHF. The CDR3 region has the DNA TGTTCCACCTCAGGGTACAATCAGCCCCAGCATTTT.

A single count supports this clone. CDR3 region: CASSLEDLWGGGIQYF. DNA for the CDR3: TGTGCCAGCAGCTTAGAAGATTTATGGGGAGGTGGCATTCAGTACTTC. The rearrangement links TRBV7-9 to TRBJ2-4, with D perhaps TRBD2 (6 bases). The CDR3 runs to 16 residues. The germline V and J ends were trimmed by 1 base and 9 bases, with 19 bases remaining between them. From germline, CDR1 is SEHNR and CDR2 FQNEAQ (reference sequence).

V is TRBV4-2 and J is TRBJ1-4; D is possibly TRBD1 (5 bases). The CDR3 contains 15 residues. With 4 bases removed from V and 8 bases from J, the gap between germline ends came to 17 bases. Per the germline V gene, CDR1 is LGHNA and CDR2 is YNFKEQ. The CDR3 protein is CASSRRGGEGEKLFF. In DNA form, the CDR3 reads TGTGCCAGCAGCCGCCGGGGGGGGGAAGGAGAAAAACTGTTTTTT.

The V gene is TRBV14, the J gene TRBJ1-1; 7 nucleotides agree with TRBD1. CDR1 is SGHDN and CDR2 is FVKESK in the germline V gene. This CDR3 region has 14 residues. V lost 4 bases, J lost 10 bases, and 12 bases stayed unmatched. The CDR3, as DNA: TGTGCCAGCAGCCTACAGGGGCGGCCTCGTGGAGCTTTCTTT. This codes for CASSLQGRPRGAFF.

The chain recombines TRBV30 with TRBJ2-7, with D maybe TRBD2 (6 bases). The CDR3 totals 11 residues. Germline-derived CDR1 and CDR2 are GTSNPN and SVGIG (reference sequence). V lost 3 bases, J lost 6 bases, and 9 bases lay in between. CDR3 residues: CAWRMGGEQYF. CDR3 DNA sequence: TGTGCCTGGAGGATGGGAGGCGAGCAGTACTTC.

The V call is TRBV7-2, the J call TRBJ2-7; 10 bases match TRBD1. V was clipped by 5 bases and J by 3 bases; unmatched bases: 7. The CDR3 consists of 15 residues. Germline values: CDR1 SGHTA, CDR2 FQGNSA. CDR3 sequence reads: CASSEDRGRIYEQYF. The CDR3 coding sequence is TGTGCCAGCAGCGAAGACAGGGGGCGAATCTACGAGCAGTACTTC.

V usage is TRBV29-1 and J usage is TRBJ2-7, with 10 bases that match TRBD1. CDR3 length: 14 residues. The V and J ends lost 1 base and 3 bases, in that order; junction bases with no gene match: 3. Per the germline V gene, CDR1 is SQVTM and CDR2 is ANQGSEA. CDR3 nucleotide sequence: TGCAGCGTTGAAGTCGGGACAGGGGACTACGAGCAGTACTTC. Its translation: CSVEVGTGDYEQYF.

The chain links TRBV4-1 to TRBJ2-7; 9 bases line up with TRBD1. With V trimmed by 0 bases and J by 5 bases, 8 bases remained unmatched. The CDR3 has 16 residues. Germline assignment: CDR1 MGHRA and CDR2 YSYEKL. The CDR3 sequence is CASSQDWGTGINEQYF. CDR3 sequence (DNA): TGCGCCAGCAGCCAAGACTGGGGGACAGGGATTAACGAGCAGTACTTC.

This CDR3 reads CASSSNRGMNTEAFF. The CDR3 region has the DNA TGTGCCAGCAGCTCAAACAGGGGGATGAACACTGAAGCTTTCTTT. The rearrangement links TRBV7-2 to TRBJ1-1, with 8 positions matching TRBD1. The CDR3 sequence is 15 residues long. Losses at the gene ends were 4 bases for V and 0 bases for J; bases not matched to a gene: 4. Germline V gene lookup returns CDR1 SGHTA and CDR2 FQGNSA.

The chain joins TRBV18 to TRBJ1-1; the match to TRBD1 covers 7 bases. The CDR3 has 14 amino acids. J was trimmed by 6 bases and V by 4 bases; bases with no gene match: 8. Looked up from germline, CDR1 is KGHSH and CDR2 is LQKENI. Written as DNA, the CDR3 is TGTGCCAGCTCACGAACGACAGGGTTCGCTGAAGCTTTCTTT. Translation: CASSRTTGFAEAFF.

The chain joins TRBV14 to TRBJ1-6; D unclear. V was pared by 1 base and J by 14 bases, with 12 bases between. The CDR3 has 13 residues. Germline V gives CDR1 SGHDN, CDR2 FVKESK. The CDR3 coding sequence is TGTGCCAGCAGCCAAGTGTCCGGTTCCGCCCTCCACTTT. Translating it yields CASSQVSGSALHF. The whole variable domain, remainder taken from reference TRBV14 and TRBJ1-6, is EAGVTQFPSHSVIEKGQTVTLRCDPISGHDNLYWYRRVMGKEIKFLLHFVKESKQDESGMPNNRFLAERTGGTYSTLKVQPAELEDSGVYFCASSQVSGSALHFGNGTRLTVT.

This chain joins TRBV5-6 and TRBJ2-1, with 11 positions matching TRBD1. Germline values: CDR1 SGHDT, CDR2 YYEEEE. Unmatched junction bases numbered 8, after V lost 4 bases and J lost 2 bases. CDR3 size: 17 residues. CDR3 sequence: CASSPPRDRGTYNEQFF. In DNA, the CDR3 is TGTGCCAGCAGCCCGCCACGGGACAGGGGGACCTACAATGAGCAGTTCTTC.

The genes are TRBV19 and TRBJ1-1; possibly TRBD1 for D (5 bases). V was clipped by 6 bases and J by 6 bases, with 11 bases between them. Germline lookup yields CDR1 LNHDA and CDR2 SQIVND (reference sequence). CDR3 size: 12 residues. The CDR3 DNA is TGTGCCAGTAGGTCGACAGTTCCTGAAGCTTTCTTT. This codes for CASRSTVPEAFF. Variable domain in full (rest from reference TRBV19 and TRBJ1-1): DGGITQSPKYLFRKEGQNVTLSCEQNLNHDAMYWYRQDPGQGLRLIYYSQIVNDFQKGDIAEGYSVSREKKESFPLTVTSAQKNPTAFYLCASRSTVPEAFFGQGTRLTVV.

The chain joins TRBV2 to TRBJ2-3, with a possible D match to TRBD1 (6 bases). CDR1 is SNHLY, CDR2 FYNNEI, per germline. V was cut by 4 bases and J by 2 bases, with 13 bases left in between. CDR3 length equals 15 residues. In DNA form, the CDR3 reads TGTGCCAGCAGTGTTCCGGCAGGGGCCACAGATACGCAGTATTTT. As protein: CASSVPAGATDTQYF.

The chain joins TRBV7-2 to TRBJ1-3; 7 bases line up with TRBD1. Germline CDR1 reads SGHTA; CDR2 reads FQGNSA. The CDR3 runs 16 residues. With 5 bases clipped from V and 2 bases from J, the junction kept 9 bases outside the gene matches. This CDR3 reads CASSAMGQSTGNTIYF. The CDR3 nucleotides are TGTGCCAGCAGCGCAATGGGACAGAGCACTGGAAACACCATATATTTT.

The chain combines TRBV5-8 with TRBJ2-7, with TRBD1 matching over 8 bases. The CDR3 spans 15 residues. V shed 0 bases and J 0 bases; nucleotides not matched to a gene: 2. Per germline, CDR1 SGHTS and CDR2 YDEGEE. CDR3 DNA sequence: TGTGCCAGCAGCTTGGTCGGACAGGGCTCCTACGAGCAGTACTTC. It codes for CASSLVGQGSYEQYF.

There are a few counts of this clone. The rearrangement links TRBV2 to TRBJ2-1; 8 bases map to TRBD2. J gave up 5 bases and V 6 bases, and 12 bases lay outside the gene matches. This CDR3 comprises 16 residues. Germline CDR1 is SNHLY and CDR2 is FYNNEI. This chain's CDR3 is CASSKRSGGAHNEQFF. The CDR3 bases are TGTGCCAGCAGCAAAAGGTCGGGGGGGGCTCACAATGAGCAGTTCTTC.

The genes are TRBV5-6 and TRBJ2-1, with 8 bases aligning to TRBD2. The V gene's germline CDR1 is SGHDT and CDR2 YYEEEE. CDR3 length: 13 amino acids. V lost 2 bases, J lost 9 bases, and 4 bases stayed unmatched. CDR3 coding DNA: TGTGCCAGCAGCTTTGACGGGGGGGGTGAGCAGTTCTTC. Translated, it gives CASSFDGGGEQFF.

This chain uses TRBV6-5 with TRBJ2-5; 8 nucleotides agree with TRBD1. CDR1 is MNHEY, CDR2 SVGAGI, per germline. Germline trimming cut 0 bases from V and 4 bases from J; bases unmatched to any gene: 1. The CDR3 covers 14 residues. The CDR3 nucleotides read TGTGCCAGCAGTTACTCGGGACAGGTAGAGACCCAGTACTTC. This encodes CASSYSGQVETQYF.

The chain links TRBV7-2 to TRBJ1-5; 9 nucleotides line up with TRBD1. The ends lost 3 bases at V and 2 bases at J; junction bases unmatched: 5. This CDR3 has 16 amino acids. Germline assignment: CDR1 SGHTA and CDR2 FQGNSA. The CDR3 nucleotides read TGTGCCAGCAGCTTCGACAGGGGGGGACGCAATCAGCCCCAGCATTTT. Amino acid sequence: CASSFDRGGRNQPQHF.

The CDR3 is CASSLGSGNYNEQFF. CDR3 coding DNA: TGTGCCAGCAGCTTAGGTTCGGGGAACTACAATGAGCAGTTCTTC. The J gene is TRBJ2-1, the V gene TRBV7-9, with D possibly TRBD2 on 5 matching bases. The CDR3 length is 15 residues. V lost 1 base, J lost 3 bases, and 10 bases lay in between. Germline V gene lookup returns CDR1 SEHNR and CDR2 FQNEAQ (reference sequence).

This clone came up a few times. This chain joins TRBV7-3 and TRBJ2-7, with 9 bases fitting TRBD1. V lost 4 bases to trimming and J lost 5 bases; unmatched junction nucleotides: 3. The CDR3 consists of 13 residues. Germline loops: CDR1 SGHTA, CDR2 FQGTGA. The CDR3 DNA follows: TGTGCCAGCAGCTCCGACAGGGGGGACGAGCAGTACTTC. As protein: CASSSDRGDEQYF.

The gene calls are TRBV14 and TRBJ2-1; D call uncertain. From germline, CDR1 is SGHDN and CDR2 FVKESK. The CDR3 is made up of 14 amino acids. V was shortened by 0 bases and J by 7 bases, with 10 bases between the two germline ends. CDR3 DNA sequence: TGTGCCAGCAGCCAAGAAATTCCCAGGAATGAGCAGTTCTTC. Residues: CASSQEIPRNEQFF.

The V and J genes are TRBV7-2 and TRBJ1-2; 7 bases line up with TRBD1. The CDR3 extends over 13 amino acids. CDR1 SGHTA and CDR2 FQGNSA come from the germline V gene. J lost 8 bases, V lost 8 bases, and 11 bases had no gene match. In nucleotides, the CDR3 is TGTGCCAGCCGGCAAACAGGGGAAAGCGGCTACACCTTC. It encodes CASRQTGESGYTF.

This clone was counted a few times. CDR3 sequence reads: CASSPSATGNTGELFF. The CDR3 DNA reads TGTGCCAGCAGCCCCTCGGCGACAGGGAACACCGGGGAGCTGTTTTTT. The rearrangement joins TRBV7-8 to TRBJ2-2; D is perhaps TRBD1 (6 bases). The CDR3 is 16 amino acids. The germline CDR1 and CDR2 sequences are SGHVS and FQNEAQ. V was pared by 5 bases and J by 1 base, with 14 bases between.

V is TRBV9 and J is TRBJ2-5, with 7 positions matching TRBD2. Germline loops: CDR1 SGDLS, CDR2 YYNGEE. With 2 bases clipped from V and 0 bases from J, the junction kept 4 bases outside the gene matches. The CDR3 runs to 15 residues. CDR3 DNA: TGTGCCAGCAGCGTTACGGGGGGATACCAAGAGACCCAGTACTTC. Protein product: CASSVTGGYQETQYF.